This T cell receptor (beta chain) appears in the sequencing data of a study of shared clonotypes between healthy human individuals. Some clones are missing from TCRdb's copy, which holds only in-frame ones; the method was immunoSEQ multiplex PCR. This table holds roughly 2.2 million clones, roughly 90% found once. Material: naive CD4+ T cells from PBMCs. Noted subset: CD45RA+ positively selected. The clonotype comes from a young man in good health. Some clones in this sample may be carry-over from other donors' samples.

CDR3 sequence: CASSQVLYNEQFF. The CDR3 DNA follows: TGTGCCAGCAGCCAAGTTCTTTACAATGAGCAGTTCTTC. The chain carries TRBV4-2 and TRBJ2-1; D not certain. V was pared by 1 base and J by 4 bases, with 5 bases between. The CDR3 covers 13 residues. Per the germline V gene, CDR1 is LGHNA and CDR2 is YNFKEQ.